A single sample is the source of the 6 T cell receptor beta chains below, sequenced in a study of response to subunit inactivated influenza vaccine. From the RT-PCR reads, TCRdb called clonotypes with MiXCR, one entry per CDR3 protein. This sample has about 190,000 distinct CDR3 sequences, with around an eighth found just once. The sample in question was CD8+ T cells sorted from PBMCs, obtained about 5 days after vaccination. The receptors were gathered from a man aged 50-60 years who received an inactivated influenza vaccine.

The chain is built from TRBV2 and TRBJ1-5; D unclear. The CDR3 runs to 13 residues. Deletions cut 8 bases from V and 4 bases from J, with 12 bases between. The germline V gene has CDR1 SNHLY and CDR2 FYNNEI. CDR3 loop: CASAPGLNQPQHF. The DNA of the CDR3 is TGTGCCAGCGCCCCCGGGCTTAATCAGCCCCAGCATTTT.

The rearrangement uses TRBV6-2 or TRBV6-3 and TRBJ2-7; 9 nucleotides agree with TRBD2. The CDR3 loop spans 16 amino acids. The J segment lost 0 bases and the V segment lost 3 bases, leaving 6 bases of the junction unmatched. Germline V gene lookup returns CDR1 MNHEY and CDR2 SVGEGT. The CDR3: CASSYGGLANSYEQYF. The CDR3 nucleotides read TGTGCCAGCAGTTATGGAGGACTAGCGAACTCCTACGAGCAGTACTTC.

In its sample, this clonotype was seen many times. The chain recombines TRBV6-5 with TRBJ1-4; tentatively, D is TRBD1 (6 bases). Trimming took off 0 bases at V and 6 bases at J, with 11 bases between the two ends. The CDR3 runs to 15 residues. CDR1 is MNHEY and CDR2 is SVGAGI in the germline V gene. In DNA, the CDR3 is TGTGCCAGCAGTTACTCCACAGGGCGGGATGAAAAACTGTTTTTT. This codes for CASSYSTGRDEKLFF.

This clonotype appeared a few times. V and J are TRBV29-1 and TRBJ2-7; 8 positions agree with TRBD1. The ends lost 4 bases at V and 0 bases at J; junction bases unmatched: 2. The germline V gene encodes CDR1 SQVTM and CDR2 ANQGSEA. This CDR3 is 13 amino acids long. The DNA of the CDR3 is TGCAGCGTTGGGGACAGGAGCTCCTACGAGCAGTACTTC. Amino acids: CSVGDRSSYEQYF.

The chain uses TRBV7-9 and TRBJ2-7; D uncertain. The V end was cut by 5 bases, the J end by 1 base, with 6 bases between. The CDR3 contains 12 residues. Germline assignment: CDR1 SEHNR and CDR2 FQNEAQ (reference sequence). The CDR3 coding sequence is TGTGCCAGCAGCGAAAATTCCTACGAGCAGTACTTC. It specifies CASSENSYEQYF.

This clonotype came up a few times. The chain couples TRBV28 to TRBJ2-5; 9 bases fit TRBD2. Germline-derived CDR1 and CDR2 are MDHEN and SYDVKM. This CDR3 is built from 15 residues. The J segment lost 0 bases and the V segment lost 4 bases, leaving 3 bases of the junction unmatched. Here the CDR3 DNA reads TGTGCCAGCAGTTATAGCGGGAGACACCAAGAGACCCAGTACTTC. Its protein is CASSYSGRHQETQYF.